What follows are 28 T cell receptor beta chains derived from one specimen sequenced in a study of T-cell reconstitution after alpha-beta-depleted transplantation in children. As it was prepared, the TCRbeta library received unique molecular identifiers. One entry per CDR3 protein, called by TCRdb with MiXCR from the PCR reads. The table lists roughly 500,000 distinct CDR3 sequences, about 31% of them singletons, with 2% to 3% in the top ten. Sequences were derived from PBMCs from the stem cell graft donor, sampled from the stem cell graft. The receptors here all came from a human donor who donated a stem cell graft to a child with aplastic anemia.

This clonotype showed up just a few times. The J gene is TRBJ1-3, the V gene TRBV10-3; TRBD1 matches at 8 bases. Unmatched junction bases numbered 8, after V lost 0 bases and J lost 7 bases. This CDR3 has 16 residues. Germline values: CDR1 ENHRY, CDR2 SYGVKD. CDR3 nucleotides: TGTGCCATCAGTGAGTCGTCGGGACAGGATTATAACACCATATATTTT. Its protein is CAISESSGQDYNTIYF.

This clonotype was counted only a few times. The rearrangement links TRBV11-2 to TRBJ1-1; the D is unclear. Germline V gene lookup returns CDR1 SGHAT and CDR2 FQNNGV. Deletions cut 3 bases from V and 2 bases from J, with 13 bases between. The CDR3 runs to 15 residues. In DNA, the CDR3 is TGTGCCAGCAGCTTGAGTAACAGCTTAAACACTGAAGCTTTCTTT. Translated, it gives CASSLSNSLNTEAFF. Looking up the rest from reference TRBV11-2 and TRBJ1-1 gives the full variable domain: EAGVAQSPRYKIIEKRQSVAFWCNPISGHATLYWYQQILGQGPKLLIQFQNNGVVDDSQLPKDRFSAERLKGVDSTLKIQPAKLEDSAVYLCASSLSNSLNTEAFFGQGTRLTVV.

This clonotype has a handful of counts. The chain is built from TRBV13 and TRBJ1-2; no firm D call. The CDR3 sequence is 14 residues long. V was cut by 6 bases and J by 5 bases, with 16 bases left in between. Germline V gene data show CDR1 as PRHDT and CDR2 as FYEKMQ (reference sequence). The CDR3 loop is CASRITFDGYGYTF. The CDR3 nucleotides are TGTGCCAGCAGGATAACCTTCGACGGGTATGGCTACACCTTC.

This clonotype was observed a handful of times. The J gene is TRBJ1-1, the V gene TRBV7-8, with 7 bases matching TRBD1. The CDR3 has 15 amino acids. Germline V CDR1 and CDR2: SGHVS, FQNEAQ. Trimming cost V 5 bases and J 1 base; bases outside gene matches: 7. CDR3 region: CASSPTRTGNTEAFF. In DNA form, the CDR3 reads TGTGCCAGCAGCCCAACCCGGACAGGGAACACTGAAGCTTTCTTT.

The V call is TRBV11-2, the J call TRBJ1-2; 9 nucleotides line up with TRBD1. This CDR3 has 19 residues. The trim removed 4 bases at V and 2 bases at J, leaving 17 bases unmatched. The V gene's germline CDR1 is SGHAT and CDR2 FQNNGV. The CDR3 here is CASSSRPSGTGQKNYGYTF. The CDR3 DNA sequence: TGTGCCAGCAGCTCACGCCCGAGTGGGACAGGGCAGAAGAACTATGGCTACACCTTC.

The chain joins TRBV6-1 to TRBJ2-2; D possibly corresponds to TRBD2 (6 bases). Per germline, CDR1 MNHNS and CDR2 SASEGT. Trimming pared 6 bases from V and 4 bases from J, leaving 15 bases between. CDR3 size: 15 residues. CDR3 sequence: CASRGGLWGTGELFF. For the CDR3, the DNA is TGTGCCAGCAGGGGGGGTTTGTGGGGCACCGGGGAGCTGTTTTTT.

The CDR3 bases are TGTGCCAGCAGCTATGGAGGACAGCTGAGCTCTGGGGCCAACGTCCTGACTTTC. Protein product: CASSYGGQLSSGANVLTF. V usage is TRBV7-3 and J usage is TRBJ2-6, with D possibly TRBD1 on 6 matching bases. V was shortened by 4 bases and J by 0 bases, with 16 bases between the two germline ends. The CDR3 runs to 18 residues. Germline CDR1 is SGHTA and CDR2 is FQGTGA.

The sample holds a few counts of this clonotype. V is TRBV6-5 and J is TRBJ1-1; 9 bases line up with TRBD1. Germline assignment: CDR1 MNHEY and CDR2 SVGAGI. The CDR3 consists of 15 residues. V shed 6 bases and J 4 bases; nucleotides not matched to a gene: 9. The CDR3 DNA sequence: TGTGCCAGCAGCTTACTGGGACAGGGACCCACTGAAGCTTTCTTT. Its translation: CASSLLGQGPTEAFF.

The chain links TRBV6-2 or TRBV6-3 to TRBJ2-1; 8 bases match TRBD1. The CDR3 totals 16 residues. Germline V gene lookup returns CDR1 MNHEY and CDR2 SVGEGT. V lost 7 bases and J lost 5; bases outside the gene matches: 13. The CDR3 sequence is CASTNAQGTGDNEQFF. The CDR3 bases are TGTGCCAGCACCAACGCCCAAGGGACAGGTGACAATGAGCAGTTCTTC.

The V gene is TRBV29-1, the J gene TRBJ2-7, with 7 positions matching TRBD1. Germline V lookup: CDR1 SQVTM, CDR2 ANQGSEA. The CDR3 length is 13 residues. V dropped 4 bases and J dropped 4; count of bases not matched to a gene: 7. CDR3 region: CSVGAGGLYEQYF. CDR3 in DNA: TGCAGCGTTGGGGCAGGGGGTTTGTACGAGCAGTACTTC.

The gene calls are TRBV12-3 or TRBV12-4 and TRBJ1-5, with TRBD1 matching over 8 bases. V was clipped by 0 bases and J by 6 bases; unmatched bases: 4. This CDR3 has 15 amino acids. The CDR3 DNA follows: TGTGCCAGCAGTTTAGCCAGGGGGCAGGGTCAGCCCCAGCATTTT. Protein: CASSLARGQGQPQHF.

This clonotype was detected a few times. This chain uses TRBV21-1 with TRBJ2-7; the table's D call of TRBD1 was not tested on the DNA. TRBV21-1 is labeled a pseudogene. CDR3 size: 14 residues. CDR3 in DNA: TGTGCCAGCAGCAAAGCGGAGGGGAGTGAAGAGCAGTACGTC. Amino acids: CASSKAEGSEEQYV.

The chain links TRBV21-1 to TRBJ2-7; the table calls TRBD1, which could not be checked here. TRBV21-1 is marked as a pseudogene. The CDR3 contains 17 residues. CDR3 region: CASSGRDRKKTTYEQYF. The DNA for the CDR3 is TGTGCCAGCAGCGGCCGGGACAGGAAAAAAACAACCTACGAGCAGTACTTC.

The CDR3 here is CATGRALETQYF. In DNA, the CDR3 is TGTGCCACCGGGAGGGCCTTAGAGACCCAGTACTTC. V is TRBV28 and J is TRBJ2-5, with TRBD2 matching 8 bases. Germline CDR1 reads MDHEN; CDR2 reads SYDVKM. V gave up 10 bases and J gave up 4 bases; unmatched junction bases: 5. The CDR3 has 12 residues.

The CDR3 DNA follows: TGCGCCAGCAGCTTGGCCGAACAGGCCACCGGGGAGCTGTTTTTT. This translates into CASSLAEQATGELFF. The chain combines TRBV5-1 with TRBJ2-2; maybe TRBD1 (5 bases). The CDR3 contains 15 residues. V was pared by 0 bases and J by 4 bases, with 10 bases between. Germline lookup yields CDR1 SGHRS and CDR2 YFSETQ. The full variable domain, its missing parts supplied by reference TRBV5-1 and TRBJ2-2, is KAGVTQTPRYLIKTRGQQVTLSCSPISGHRSVSWYQQTPGQGLQFLFEYFSETQRNKGNFPGRFSGRQFSNSRSEMNVSTLELGDSALYLCASSLAEQATGELFFGEGSRLTVL.

The chain carries TRBV5-1 and TRBJ2-3; 9 positions agree with TRBD2. V trimming: 6 bases; J trimming: 11 bases; junction bases outside the gene matches: 16. CDR3 length: 15 amino acids. CDR1 and CDR2 from the germline V gene are SGHRS and YFSETQ. The CDR3 nucleotides read TGCGCCAGCAAGCTTTTTCCGCTAGCGGGAAGGATGCAGTATTTT. Protein product: CASKLFPLAGRMQYF.

The J gene is TRBJ2-7, the V gene TRBV15; the D is unclear. The germline V and J ends were trimmed by 1 base and 0 bases, with 7 bases remaining between them. Germline lookup yields CDR1 LNHNV and CDR2 YYDKDF (reference sequence). This CDR3 has 14 residues. The CDR3 DNA is TGTGCCACCAGCAGAGTAGGTAGCTCCTACGAGCAGTACTTC. Its translation is CATSRVGSSYEQYF.

The sample holds a few counts of this clonotype. The rearrangement joins TRBV5-1 to TRBJ1-3, with TRBD1 as a possible D gene (5 bases). Trimming shortened V by 4 bases and J by 0 bases, and 17 bases separated the two germline ends. The CDR3 has 17 amino acids. The germline gives CDR1 SGHRS, CDR2 YFSETQ. The CDR3 DNA reads TGCGCCAGCAGCGCAGAACCAGGGTTTTACTCTGGAAACACCATATATTTT. This translates into CASSAEPGFYSGNTIYF.

The chain links TRBV25-1 to TRBJ2-1; 9 bases agree with TRBD2. The CDR3 covers 17 residues. Germline V CDR1 and CDR2: MGHDK, SYGVNS. J gave up 0 bases and V 4 bases, and 7 bases lay outside the gene matches. The CDR3 loop reads CASSGLAGLSSYNEQFF. CDR3 in DNA: TGTGCCAGCAGTGGGCTAGCGGGACTCAGCTCCTACAATGAGCAGTTCTTC.

This chain links TRBV29-1 with TRBJ1-5; D remains unclear. Trimming took 8 bases from V and 0 from J, leaving 11 bases between them. Germline V lookup: CDR1 SQVTM, CDR2 ANQGSEA. The CDR3 is 13 residues long. CDR3 sequence: CSIRSGSNQPQHF. CDR3 DNA: TGCAGCATCCGTTCCGGTAGCAATCAGCCCCAGCATTTT. Using reference TRBV29-1 and TRBJ1-5 for the parts outside the CDR3, the full variable domain is SAVISQKPSRDICQRGTSLTIQCQVDSQVTMMFWYRQQPGQSLTLIATANQGSEATYESGFVIDKFPISRPNLTFSTLTVSNMSPEDSSIYLCSIRSGSNQPQHFGDGTRLSIL.

V gene TRBV30 combines with J gene TRBJ1-2; D may be TRBD1 (5 bases). The V gene's germline CDR1 is GTSNPN and CDR2 SVGIG (reference sequence). The V and J ends lost 2 bases and 7 bases respectively, with 14 bases between them. This CDR3 spans 13 amino acids. In nucleotides, the CDR3 is TGTGCCTGGAGTTCCGGGGCCGGGAGTGGCTACACCTTC. It codes for CAWSSGAGSGYTF.

CDR3 residues: CASSFLRDRGFYEQYV. CDR3 nucleotides: TGCGCCAGCAGCTTTCTCCGGGACAGGGGTTTCTACGAGCAGTACGTC. The chain couples TRBV5-1 to TRBJ2-7; 10 nucleotides agree with TRBD1. The CDR3 runs to 16 residues. V dropped 2 bases and J dropped 3; count of bases not matched to a gene: 8. Germline V gene lookup returns CDR1 SGHRS and CDR2 YFSETQ.

The chain carries TRBV29-1 and TRBJ2-6; a weak D match, TRBD2 (7 bases). This CDR3 is built from 17 residues. Per the germline V gene, CDR1 is SQVTM and CDR2 is ANQGSEA. Trimming removed 4 bases at V and 4 bases at J, with 20 bases between. The CDR3 DNA reads as TGCAGCGTTGGGAGGGGGGGGACCTCTGAAGGGGCCAACGTCCTGACTTTC. It yields the protein CSVGRGGTSEGANVLTF.

The chain joins TRBV19 to TRBJ1-2, with D possibly being TRBD1 (5 bases). Trimming stripped 3 bases from V and 8 bases from J, with 13 bases between. Germline values: CDR1 LNHDA, CDR2 SQIVND (reference sequence). The CDR3 length is 13 residues. The CDR3 region has the DNA TGTGCCAGTAGTATCGATCGGAGGGACGGCTACACCTTC. Its protein is CASSIDRRDGYTF. Using reference TRBV19 and TRBJ1-2 for the parts outside the CDR3, the full variable domain is DGGITQSPKYLFRKEGQNVTLSCEQNLNHDAMYWYRQDPGQGLRLIYYSQIVNDFQKGDIAEGYSVSREKKESFPLTVTSAQKNPTAFYLCASSIDRRDGYTFGSGTRLTVV.

This clonotype was seen a handful of times. V usage is TRBV15 and J usage is TRBJ1-1; D possibly corresponds to TRBD1 (5 bases). Germline CDR1 is LNHNV and CDR2 is YYDKDF (reference sequence). The CDR3 has 13 amino acids. Trimming took off 1 base at V and 7 bases at J, with 10 bases between the two ends. The CDR3 DNA is TGTGCCACCAGCAGAGCCAGGGAAGGTGAAGCTTTCTTT. It translates to CATSRAREGEAFF.

This clonotype turned up a few times. This sequence joins TRBV20-1 and TRBJ2-1; 10 bases align to TRBD2. Per germline, CDR1 DFQATT and CDR2 SNEGSKA (reference sequence). The CDR3 is made up of 16 amino acids. V shed 5 bases, J shed 6 bases, and the junction held 13 bases outside the gene matches. The CDR3 DNA sequence: TGCAGTGCTCCGCGAGACCTGATAGCGGGAGGCAATGAGCAGTTCTTC. Translation gives CSAPRDLIAGGNEQFF.

This clonotype was recorded only once. V usage is TRBV6-2 or TRBV6-3 and J usage is TRBJ2-1; tentative D call: TRBD1 (6 bases). V dropped 6 bases and J dropped 6 bases, with 12 bases sitting between them. This CDR3 comprises 13 residues. Germline V gene data show CDR1 as MNHEY and CDR2 as SVGEGT. The CDR3 is CASRETGPNEQFF. The CDR3 nucleotides read TGTGCCAGCAGAGAGACAGGACCCAATGAGCAGTTCTTC.

This chain uses TRBV12-3 or TRBV12-4 with TRBJ2-1, with TRBD2 identical over 13 bases. After removal of 4 bases from V and 8 bases from J, the junction contained 8 bases not matched to a gene. The CDR3 is 16 amino acids. CDR3 protein: CASSSRTSGRGDEQFF. CDR3 nucleotide sequence: TGTGCCAGCAGTTCTAGGACTAGCGGGAGAGGGGATGAGCAGTTCTTC.